These T cell receptor beta chains were read from a single sample in a study of T cells in Graves' hyperthyroidism and ophthalmopathy. Each CDR3 protein is one row after TCRdb ran MiXCR on the multiplex PCR reads. The profile shows hundreds of thousands of distinct CDR3 sequences, 14% of them singletons. Sequencing input: blood. These receptors originate from a woman in her 50s with Graves' ophthalmopathy. The CDR3 runs from the conserved cysteine through the conserved F or W. The D gene is left open where the match is weak. Clone size is shown for a subset of rows, as once, few, many or a class of expanded clone.

J: TRBJ2-7; V: TRBV6-2/TRBV6-3; D: TRBD2; size: few; DNA: TGTGCCAGCAGTTCCCGTGGGACTAGCGGGAGGGCCTCCCAAGACGCCTACGAGCAGTACTTC; CDR3: CASSSRGTSGRASQDAYEQYF
J: TRBJ2-3; V: TRBV12-3/TRBV12-4; D: NA; size: many; DNA: TGTGCCAGCAGTCCCCCGAGGGGATACGGCACAGATACGCAGTATTTT; CDR3: CASSPPRGYGTDTQYF
J: TRBJ1-2; V: TRBV6-1; D: TRBD1; size: many; DNA: TGTGCCAGCAGCGGACAGGGCCGCTACACCTTC; CDR3: CASSGQGRYTF
J: TRBJ2-7; V: TRBV29-1; D: TRBD2; size: NA; DNA: TGCAGCGTTGTATCGGCTAGCGGGAGTTCCGAGCAGTACTTC; CDR3: CSVVSASGSSEQYF
J: TRBJ1-1; V: TRBV6-1; D: TRBD1; size: NA; DNA: TGTGCCAGCAGTGTGGGACAGGAGACCACTGAAGCTTTCTTT; CDR3: CASSVGQETTEAFF
J: TRBJ2-1; V: TRBV29-1; D: NA; size: many; DNA: TGCAGCGTTGAAGAGACTAGTTACAATGAGCAGTTCTTC; CDR3: CSVEETSYNEQFF
J: TRBJ1-1; V: TRBV11-2; D: NA; size: many; DNA: TGTGCCAGCAGCTTGGGACGGTCAAACACTGAAGCTTTCTTT; CDR3: CASSLGRSNTEAFF
J: TRBJ1-2; V: TRBV28; D: NA; size: many; DNA: TGTGCCAGCAGTCCACTCGTGGGGGCGATTGGCTACACCTTC; CDR3: CASSPLVGAIGYTF
J: TRBJ1-5; V: TRBV4-1; D: TRBD1; size: many; DNA: TGCGCCAGCAGCCCGGGGACAGTGGGACTCAATCAGCCCCAGCATTTT; CDR3: CASSPGTVGLNQPQHF
J: TRBJ2-7; V: TRBV20-1; D: NA; size: few; DNA: TGCAGTGCTAGACCAGAACTGGATTCCTACGAGCAGTACTTC; CDR3: CSARPELDSYEQYF
J: TRBJ2-7; V: TRBV6-2/TRBV6-3; D: NA; size: many; DNA: TGTGCCAGCAGTTACTCGCCAACTCTCTCCTACGAGCAGTACTTC; CDR3: CASSYSPTLSYEQYF
J: TRBJ2-1; V: TRBV19; D: NA; size: few; DNA: TGTGCCAGTCTCCAGGGAAAGGGGGTTTTTGGTGAGCAGTTCTTC; CDR3: CASLQGKGVFGEQFF
J: TRBJ2-7; V: TRBV20-1; D: TRBD2; size: many; DNA: TGCAGTGCTCCAAGGACTAGCGGGGCCTACGAGCAGTACTTC; CDR3: CSAPRTSGAYEQYF
J: TRBJ2-1; V: TRBV12-3/TRBV12-4; D: NA; size: NA; DNA: TGTGCCAGCAGCCGTGATTGGGGGCAGTTCTTC; CDR3: CASSRDWGQFF
J: TRBJ2-4; V: TRBV10-3; D: NA; size: many; DNA: TGTGCCATCAGTGAGTTTCCCCAGGGGACACTAGCCAAAAACATTCAGTACTTC; CDR3: CAISEFPQGTLAKNIQYF
J: TRBJ2-2; V: TRBV7-3; D: NA; size: many; DNA: TGTGCCAGCAGCTTGAAAGGGACGGAGGCCGGGGAGCTGTTTTTT; CDR3: CASSLKGTEAGELFF
J: TRBJ2-1; V: TRBV7-9; D: NA; size: few; DNA: TGTGCCAGCAGCTTAGAGCGGGTGTCCTACAATGAGCAGTTCTTC; CDR3: CASSLERVSYNEQFF
J: TRBJ1-1; V: TRBV27; D: NA; size: many; DNA: TGTGCCAGCAATCCCTCCGGACCGTTGAACACTGAAGCTTTCTTT; CDR3: CASNPSGPLNTEAFF
J: TRBJ1-6; V: TRBV10-2; D: NA; size: few; DNA: TGCGCCAGCAGTGAGCCCCGAAGGACAAAAGCAGAATCACCCCTCCACTTT; CDR3: CASSEPRRTKAESPLHF
J: TRBJ2-1; V: TRBV7-3; D: TRBD2; size: many; DNA: TGTGCCAGCAGCTTAACGGATGTACTAGCGGGAGGGGTCAATGAGCAGTTCTTC; CDR3: CASSLTDVLAGGVNEQFF
J: TRBJ2-1; V: TRBV7-9; D: NA; size: many; DNA: TGTGCCAGCAGCCCCACACATAGCGATGAGCAGTTCTTC; CDR3: CASSPTHSDEQFF
J: TRBJ2-5; V: TRBV28; D: TRBD1; size: many; DNA: TGTGCCAGCAGTTTGGGACAGGGGGCCGAAGAGACCCAGTACTTC; CDR3: CASSLGQGAEETQYF
J: TRBJ1-1; V: TRBV3-1; D: NA; size: many; DNA: TGTGCCAGCAGCCAAGAAGACAGTAACACTGAAGCTTTCTTT; CDR3: CASSQEDSNTEAFF
J: TRBJ1-5; V: TRBV9; D: NA; size: few; DNA: TGTGCCAGCAGAGACGACAGGATTATGCCCAATCAGCCCCAGCATTTT; CDR3: CASRDDRIMPNQPQHF
J: TRBJ1-5; V: TRBV12-5; D: TRBD1; size: few; DNA: TGTGCTAGTGGTGCAGACAGGGGGGCGAATCAGCCCCAGCATTTT; CDR3: CASGADRGANQPQHF
J: TRBJ2-7; V: TRBV6-2/TRBV6-3; D: TRBD2; size: many; DNA: TGTGCCAGCAATACACCGGGACTATCCTCCTACGAGCAGTACTTC; CDR3: CASNTPGLSSYEQYF
J: TRBJ1-1; V: TRBV6-1; D: NA; size: many; DNA: TGTGCCAGCAGTGACCTCCTCGGGGGTTCTGAGGCTTTCTTT; CDR3: CASSDLLGGSEAFF
J: TRBJ2-2; V: TRBV5-1; D: TRBD2; size: many; DNA: TGCGCCAGCAGCATTAGCGGGAGGGACACCGGGGAGCTGTTTTTT; CDR3: CASSISGRDTGELFF
J: TRBJ1-1; V: TRBV12-5; D: NA; size: NA; DNA: TGTGCTAGTGGTTTGGGCAACCGGGCCCCGAACACTGAAGCTTTCTTT; CDR3: CASGLGNRAPNTEAFF
J: TRBJ2-2; V: TRBV27; D: TRBD2; size: NA; DNA: TGTGCCAGCAGTTCGGGACTAGCGGGAGCTGTGTACACCGGGGAGCTGTTTTTT; CDR3: CASSSGLAGAVYTGELFF
J: TRBJ2-2; V: TRBV29-1; D: NA; size: NA; DNA: TGCAGCGTTGATGCAGAGAACATCGGGGAGCTGTTTTTT; CDR3: CSVDAENIGELFF
J: TRBJ1-2; V: TRBV18; D: TRBD1; size: NA; DNA: TGTGCCAGCTCACCTATATTGCAGGGGGCCACTAACTATGGCTACACCTTC; CDR3: CASSPILQGATNYGYTF
J: TRBJ1-5; V: TRBV20-1; D: TRBD1; size: NA; DNA: TGCAGTGCTAGAGGCGGACAGGGTTCCGTCCCCTATCAGCCCCAGCATTTT; CDR3: CSARGGQGSVPYQPQHF
J: TRBJ2-1; V: TRBV7-3; D: TRBD1; size: NA; DNA: TGTGCCAGCAGCTTAACCCCGACAGGGATGACCTACAATGAGCAGTTCTTC; CDR3: CASSLTPTGMTYNEQFF
J: TRBJ2-1; V: TRBV20-1; D: TRBD2; size: many; DNA: TGCAGTGCTAGCGGGAGGGCCTACAATGAGCAGTTCTTC; CDR3: CSASGRAYNEQFF
J: TRBJ2-7; V: TRBV10-3; D: TRBD2; size: few; DNA: TGTGCCATCATGCAGGATTGGGGGACTAGCGGTTTTAAGGGAGAGCAGTACTTC; CDR3: CAIMQDWGTSGFKGEQYF
J: TRBJ2-7; V: TRBV6-1; D: TRBD1; size: few; DNA: TGTGCCAGCGAGGGGACAGGGACCTACGAGCAGTACTTC; CDR3: CASEGTGTYEQYF
J: TRBJ2-1; V: TRBV18; D: TRBD2; size: many; DNA: TGTGCCAGCTCACTGGCTAGCGGGAGGGCCGATGAGCAGTTCTTC; CDR3: CASSLASGRADEQFF
J: TRBJ2-1; V: TRBV5-1; D: TRBD1; size: few; DNA: TGCGCCAGCATCCCGGGACAGGGTAACTATGAGCAGTTCTTC; CDR3: CASIPGQGNYEQFF
J: TRBJ2-2; V: TRBV20-1; D: NA; size: NA; DNA: TGCAGTGCTAGAGTGGGCGGGGAGCTGTTTTTT; CDR3: CSARVGGELFF
J: TRBJ1-1; V: TRBV4-3; D: TRBD1; size: NA; DNA: TGCGCCAGCAGCCAAGATCGGACAGGGTGGAACACTGAAGCTTTCTTT; CDR3: CASSQDRTGWNTEAFF
J: TRBJ2-7; V: TRBV3-1; D: NA; size: many; DNA: TGTGCCAGCAGCCAAACACCTAGTATGACCTACGAGCAGTACTTC; CDR3: CASSQTPSMTYEQYF
J: TRBJ2-3; V: TRBV15; D: NA; size: NA; DNA: TGTGCCACCAGCAGAGATCACCGAGAAGATACGCAGTATTTT; CDR3: CATSRDHREDTQYF
J: TRBJ2-3; V: TRBV7-8; D: NA; size: many; DNA: TGTGCCAGCAGCCCCCCCACAGGGTCCCCCTTAGGGACGCAGTATTTT; CDR3: CASSPPTGSPLGTQYF
J: TRBJ2-7; V: TRBV20-1; D: NA; size: NA; DNA: TGCAGTGCTTCCCCTAACGGGAGAAACGAGCAGTACTTC; CDR3: CSASPNGRNEQYF
J: TRBJ2-2; V: TRBV7-9; D: NA; size: NA; DNA: TGTGCCAGCAGCCCTCGGGACTCCACCGGGGAGCTGTTTTTT; CDR3: CASSPRDSTGELFF
J: TRBJ2-3; V: TRBV12-3/TRBV12-4; D: NA; size: many; DNA: TGTGCCAGCAGTTTTGCGCCTCGCACAGATACGCAGTATTTT; CDR3: CASSFAPRTDTQYF
J: TRBJ2-1; V: TRBV6-1; D: NA; size: many; DNA: TGTGCCAGCAGTGAAGGGGTGGGTTGGTTCTTC; CDR3: CASSEGVGWFF
J: TRBJ2-1; V: TRBV18; D: NA; size: NA; DNA: TGTGCCAGCTCACCCGGGGAAGCAAGCTACAATGAGCAGTTCTTC; CDR3: CASSPGEASYNEQFF
J: TRBJ2-3; V: TRBV20-1; D: TRBD2; size: many; DNA: TGCAGTGCTAGAGATCGGGCTAGCGGGAGAGCAGATACGCAGTATTTT; CDR3: CSARDRASGRADTQYF
J: TRBJ1-1; V: TRBV18; D: NA; size: many; DNA: TGTGCCAGCTCACCACAGCGTAGGAACACTGAAGCTTTCTTT; CDR3: CASSPQRRNTEAFF
J: TRBJ1-1; V: TRBV12-3/TRBV12-4; D: NA; size: many; DNA: TGTGCCAGCACCCGACAGGCGCTGAACACTGAAGCTTTCTTT; CDR3: CASTRQALNTEAFF
J: TRBJ2-3; V: TRBV5-1; D: TRBD2; size: many; DNA: TGCGCCGGCAGGTCCCTAGCGGAGAGCACAGATACGCAGTATTTT; CDR3: CAGRSLAESTDTQYF
J: TRBJ2-1; V: TRBV6-1; D: TRBD2; size: NA; DNA: TGTGCCAGCCGGCAGGGACTAGCGGGACCTTATCTAAATGAGCAGTTCTTC; CDR3: CASRQGLAGPYLNEQFF
J: TRBJ1-2; V: TRBV3-1; D: NA; size: NA; DNA: TGTGCCAGCAGCCAAGGTCGTGTGGGACGGAATATATACTATGGCTACACCTTC; CDR3: CASSQGRVGRNIYYGYTF
J: TRBJ2-7; V: TRBV27; D: TRBD1; size: many; DNA: TGTGCCAGCAGTAAAAACGGACAGGGGGCTTACGAGCAGTACTTC; CDR3: CASSKNGQGAYEQYF